This T cell receptor (beta chain) stems from a study of blood T cell repertoires in COVID-19. Study-level background: Some COVID-19 samples were acute and others convalescent; all came from the United States, Italy and Spain. T cells, B-cell-depleted T cells, or PBMCs supplied cDNA or gDNA.

Authors' processing steps: Estimation of nucleated cell counts relied on the amplification of reference gene primers. TCRdb keeps only in-frame clones here, not all; method: immunoSEQ multiplex PCR. V and J calls and clone size are those listed in that table; D and trimming were worked out from the DNA. Found here are 100,000 or so clones, approximately 84% of them singletons; the top ten hold around 16%. The source is a woman aged 60-75 years with acute or convalescent COVID-19. Input material: peripheral blood.

In DNA form, the CDR3 reads TGCAGCGTTGATTTGTCCGGGGACACTGAAGCTTTCTTT. As protein: CSVDLSGDTEAFF. V is TRBV29-1 and J is TRBJ1-1; D not certain. The CDR3 is made up of 13 amino acids. Germline CDR1 SQVTM, CDR2 ANQGSEA. The V end was cut by 3 bases, the J end by 3 bases, with 11 bases between.